This TCR beta chain was observed in a study of molecular identifiers for immune sequencing clone quantification. Whole-study context: Replicates involved a five-way split of RNA from approximately 20,000 or 100,000 naive CD8 cells, with sequencing of four.

Turning to this clonotype: Its target is unknown.

Naive CD8 libraries used about 19,000 to 1,000,000 sorted cells and 10%, 30% or 50% RNA. Using a CD8+CD4-CCR7+CD45RA+ phenotype, naive CD8 T cells were sorted. This CDR3 has 16 amino acids. Germline values: CDR1 SEHNR, CDR2 FQNEAQ (reference sequence). V dropped 5 bases and J dropped 5; count of bases not matched to a gene: 10. Study-wide findings and caveats: Whereas clones above 20 RNA copies held under 1% of naive-cell molecules, they held over 97% of effector molecules.

TCRdb ran MiXCR on the PCR reads and lists one entry per CDR3 protein. This sample carries about half a million distinct CDR3 sequences, 20% to 25% of them seen once, and the ten largest clones take around 0.84%. Sequenced input: naive CD8+ T cells from blood, with Jurkat cell RNA spiked in. Subset: FACS-sorted CD8+CD4-CCR7+CD45RA+ naive T cells. The clonotype comes from a human donor in good health. Some libraries in this study had Jurkat cell RNA spiked in. The chain employs TRBV7-9 and TRBJ2-5, with TRBD2 identical over 11 bases. The CDR3 bases are TGTGCCAGCAGCGTAATAGCGGGAGGGCCCGGGGAGACCCAGTACTTC. Translating it yields CASSVIAGGPGETQYF.